This T cell receptor (beta chain) derives from a study of cytomegalovirus exposure and HLA in healthy donors. Findings of the study overall: A few chains tied to CMV proved CMV antigen-specific in vitro.

Trimming took off 4 bases at V and 6 bases at J, with 11 bases between the two ends. The CDR3 length is 12 residues. CDR1 and CDR2 from the germline V gene are SGDLS and YYNGEE. This clone was seen just once. Its target is unknown. With 60 Vbeta and 13 Jbeta primers, the PCR was carried out. Method: immunoSEQ multiplex PCR; TCRdb's copy keeps in-frame clones and lacks some. The sample has some 130,000 clones, roughly two thirds seen once. This clonotype was obtained from a man younger than 45 in good health and CMV-seropositive. The material sequenced was PBMCs. This chain connects TRBV9 to TRBJ2-7; D is undetermined. CDR3 sequence reads: CASSSGPSEQYF. The CDR3 DNA sequence: TGTGCCAGCAGCTCCGGTCCGAGCGAGCAGTACTTC.